This T cell receptor (beta chain) is from a study of cytomegalovirus exposure and HLA in healthy donors. Comments on this clone: The antigen remains undetermined.

The CDR3 has 18 amino acids. J gave up 3 bases and V 2 bases, and 9 bases lay outside the gene matches. Germline V gene data show CDR1 as SGHNT and CDR2 as YYREEE (reference sequence). The validation cohort, a group of 120 subjects, included the donors and was separate from the roughly 670-subject first cohort. Study findings and constraints: Researchers counted 164 TCR beta chains as cytomegalovirus-associated. There were some public TCRs occurring in many donors, but most TCR sequences were rare. Subsequent analysis showed first-cohort TCR clusters tending to co-occur in 120 validation repertoires.

Sequenced by immunoSEQ multiplex PCR; TCRdb stores in-frame clones only, minus some. The sample has a few hundred thousand clones; 70% to 90% are singletons. The sequencing input was PBMCs. The source of this sequence is a woman younger than 35 in good health and CMV-seronegative. The chain couples TRBV5-4 to TRBJ1-6; the match to TRBD1 covers 9 bases. DNA for the CDR3: TGTGCCAGCAGCTTAGGTTCACAGGGGGCGGACTATAATTCACCCCTCCACTTT. The encoded protein is CASSLGSQGADYNSPLHF.